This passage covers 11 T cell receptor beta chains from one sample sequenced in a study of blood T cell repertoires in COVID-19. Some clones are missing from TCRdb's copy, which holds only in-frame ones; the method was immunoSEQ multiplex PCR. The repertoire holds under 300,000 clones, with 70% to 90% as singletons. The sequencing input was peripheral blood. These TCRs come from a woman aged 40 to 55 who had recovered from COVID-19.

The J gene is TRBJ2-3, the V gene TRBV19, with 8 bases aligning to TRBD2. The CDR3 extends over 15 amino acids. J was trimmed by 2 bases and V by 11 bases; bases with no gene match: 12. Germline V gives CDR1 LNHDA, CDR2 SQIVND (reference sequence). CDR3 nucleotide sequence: TGTGCCTCCACGGGAGTAGCGGGATACACAGATACGCAGTATTTT. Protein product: CASTGVAGYTDTQYF.

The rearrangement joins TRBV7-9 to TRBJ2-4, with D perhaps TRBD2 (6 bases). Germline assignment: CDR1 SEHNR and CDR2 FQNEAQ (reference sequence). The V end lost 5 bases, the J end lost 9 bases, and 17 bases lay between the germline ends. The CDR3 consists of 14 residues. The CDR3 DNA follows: TGTGCCAGCAGCCACTCGGCCCCGGAGGGCATTCAGTACTTC. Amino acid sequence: CASSHSAPEGIQYF.

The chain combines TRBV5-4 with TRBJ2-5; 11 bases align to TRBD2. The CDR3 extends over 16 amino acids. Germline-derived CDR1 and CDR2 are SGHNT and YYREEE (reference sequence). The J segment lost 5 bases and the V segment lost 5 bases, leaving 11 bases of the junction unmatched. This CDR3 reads CASSPDSGRAGETQYF. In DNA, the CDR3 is TGTGCCAGCAGTCCTGATAGCGGGAGGGCCGGGGAGACCCAGTACTTC.

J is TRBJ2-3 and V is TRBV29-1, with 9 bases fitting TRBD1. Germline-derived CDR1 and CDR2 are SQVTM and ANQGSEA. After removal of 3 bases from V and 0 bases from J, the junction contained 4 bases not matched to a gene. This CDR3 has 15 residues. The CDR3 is CSVDRDRASTDTQYF. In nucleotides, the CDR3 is TGCAGCGTTGACCGGGACAGGGCTAGCACAGATACGCAGTATTTT.

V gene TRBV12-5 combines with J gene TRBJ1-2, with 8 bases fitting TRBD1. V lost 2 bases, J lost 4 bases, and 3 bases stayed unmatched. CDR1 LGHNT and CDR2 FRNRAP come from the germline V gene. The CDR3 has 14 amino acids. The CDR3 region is CASGLSGTGYGYTF. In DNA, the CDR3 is TGTGCTAGTGGTTTGAGCGGGACAGGCTATGGCTACACCTTC.

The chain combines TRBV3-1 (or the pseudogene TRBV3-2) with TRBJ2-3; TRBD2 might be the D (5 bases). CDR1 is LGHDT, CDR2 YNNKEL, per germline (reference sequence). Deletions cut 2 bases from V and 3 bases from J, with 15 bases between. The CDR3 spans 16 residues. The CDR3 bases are TGTGCCAGCAGCCAACCCCGGGAATCCGGTACAGATACGCAGTATTTT. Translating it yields CASSQPRESGTDTQYF.

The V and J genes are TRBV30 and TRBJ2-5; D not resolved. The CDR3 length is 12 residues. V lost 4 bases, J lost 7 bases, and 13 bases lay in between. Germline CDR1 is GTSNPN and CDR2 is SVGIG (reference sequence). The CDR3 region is CAWNGDGGTQYF. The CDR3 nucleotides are TGTGCCTGGAACGGAGACGGTGGGACCCAGTACTTC.

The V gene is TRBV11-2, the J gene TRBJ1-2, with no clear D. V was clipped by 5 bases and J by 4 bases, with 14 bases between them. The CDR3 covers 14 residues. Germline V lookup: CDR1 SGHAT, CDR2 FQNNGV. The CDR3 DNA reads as TGTGCCAGCAGCCCCCCAGGCAGGATCTATGGCTACACCTTC. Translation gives CASSPPGRIYGYTF.

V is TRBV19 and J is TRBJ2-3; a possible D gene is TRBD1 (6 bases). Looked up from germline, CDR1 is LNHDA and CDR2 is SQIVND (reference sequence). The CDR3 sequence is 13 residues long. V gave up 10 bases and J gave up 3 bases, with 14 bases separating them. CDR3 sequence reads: CATTGWGTDTQYF. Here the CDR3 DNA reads TGTGCCACTACAGGGTGGGGGACAGATACGCAGTATTTT.

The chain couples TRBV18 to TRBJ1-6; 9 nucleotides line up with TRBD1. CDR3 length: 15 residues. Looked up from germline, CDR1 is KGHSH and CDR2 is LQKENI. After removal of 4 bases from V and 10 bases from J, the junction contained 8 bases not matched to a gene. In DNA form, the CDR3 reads TGTGCCAGCTCACTAATGGACAGGGGAGGGTCACCCCTCCACTTT. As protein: CASSLMDRGGSPLHF.

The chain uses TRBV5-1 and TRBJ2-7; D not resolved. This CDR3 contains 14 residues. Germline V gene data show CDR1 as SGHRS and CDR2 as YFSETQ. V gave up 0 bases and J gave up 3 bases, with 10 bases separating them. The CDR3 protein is CASSLVPGNYEQYF. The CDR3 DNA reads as TGCGCCAGCAGCTTGGTCCCAGGAAACTACGAGCAGTACTTC.